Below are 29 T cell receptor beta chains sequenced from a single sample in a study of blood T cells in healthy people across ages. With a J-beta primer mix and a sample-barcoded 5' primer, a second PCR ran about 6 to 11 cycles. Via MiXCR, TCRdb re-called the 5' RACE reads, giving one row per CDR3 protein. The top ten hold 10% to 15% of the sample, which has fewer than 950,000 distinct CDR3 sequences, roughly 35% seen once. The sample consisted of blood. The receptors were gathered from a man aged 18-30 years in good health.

Written as DNA, the CDR3 is TGTGCCAGCAGATCTCTGTCCGGGGGATCCACAGGGGAGGGGGATACGCAGTATTTT. Translation: CASRSLSGGSTGEGDTQYF. This chain uses TRBV6-1 with TRBJ2-3; D tentatively fits TRBD1 or TRBD2 (7 bases each). The CDR3 runs to 19 residues. With 6 bases removed from V and 6 bases from J, the gap between germline ends came to 31 bases. From germline, CDR1 is MNHNS and CDR2 SASEGT.

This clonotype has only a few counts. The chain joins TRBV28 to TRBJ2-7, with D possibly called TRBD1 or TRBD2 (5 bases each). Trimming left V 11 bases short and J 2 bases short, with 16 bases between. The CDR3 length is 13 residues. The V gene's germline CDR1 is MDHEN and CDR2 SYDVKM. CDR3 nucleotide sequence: TGTGCCGGGCTCCGAGGGGACCCCTACGAGCAGTACTTC. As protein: CAGLRGDPYEQYF.

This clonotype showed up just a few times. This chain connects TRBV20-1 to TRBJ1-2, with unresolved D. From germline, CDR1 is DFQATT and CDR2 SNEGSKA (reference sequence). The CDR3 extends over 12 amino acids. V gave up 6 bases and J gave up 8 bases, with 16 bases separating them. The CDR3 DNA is TGCAGTGCCGTAGCCGCGGGGTGGGGCTACACCTTC. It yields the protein CSAVAAGWGYTF.

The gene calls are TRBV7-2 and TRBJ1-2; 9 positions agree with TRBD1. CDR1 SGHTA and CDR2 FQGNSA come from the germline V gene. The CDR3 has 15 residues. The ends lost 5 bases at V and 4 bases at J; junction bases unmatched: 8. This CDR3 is CASSPQGASGYGYTF. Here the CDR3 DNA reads TGTGCCAGCAGCCCACAGGGGGCGTCGGGCTATGGCTACACCTTC.

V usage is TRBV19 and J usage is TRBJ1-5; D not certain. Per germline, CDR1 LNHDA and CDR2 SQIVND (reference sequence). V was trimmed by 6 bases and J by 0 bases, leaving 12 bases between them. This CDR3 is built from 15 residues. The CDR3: CASRLPGSSNQPQHF. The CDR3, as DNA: TGTGCCAGTAGACTCCCCGGGAGTAGCAATCAGCCCCAGCATTTT. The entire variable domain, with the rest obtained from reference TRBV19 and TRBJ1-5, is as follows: DGGITQSPKYLFRKEGQNVTLSCEQNLNHDAMYWYRQDPGQGLRLIYYSQIVNDFQKGDIAEGYSVSREKKESFPLTVTSAQKNPTAFYLCASRLPGSSNQPQHFGDGTRLSIL.

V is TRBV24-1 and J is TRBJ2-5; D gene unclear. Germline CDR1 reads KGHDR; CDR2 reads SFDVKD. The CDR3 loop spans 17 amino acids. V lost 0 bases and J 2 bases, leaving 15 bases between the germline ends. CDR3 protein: CATSDLEGAGRQETQYF. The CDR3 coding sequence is TGTGCCACCAGTGATTTGGAAGGTGCCGGGCGACAAGAGACCCAGTACTTC.

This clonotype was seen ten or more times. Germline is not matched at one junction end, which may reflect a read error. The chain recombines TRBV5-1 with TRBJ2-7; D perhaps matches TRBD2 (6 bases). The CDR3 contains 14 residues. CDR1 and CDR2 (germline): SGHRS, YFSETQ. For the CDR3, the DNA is TGCGCCAGCTGCTTTGGGGGGTCATCCTACGAGCAGTACTTC. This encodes CASCFGGSSYEQYF. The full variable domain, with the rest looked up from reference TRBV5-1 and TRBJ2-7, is KAGVTQTPRYLIKTRGQQVTLSCSPISGHRSVSWYQQTPGQGLQFLFEYFSETQRNKGNFPGRFSGRQFSNSRSEMNVSTLELGDSALYLCASCFGGSSYEQYFGPGTRLTVT.

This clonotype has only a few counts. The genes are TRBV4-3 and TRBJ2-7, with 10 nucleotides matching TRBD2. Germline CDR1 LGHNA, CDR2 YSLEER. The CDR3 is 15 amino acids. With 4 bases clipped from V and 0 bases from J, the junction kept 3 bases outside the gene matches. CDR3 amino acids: CASSRGLASSYEQYF. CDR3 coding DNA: TGCGCCAGCAGCCGGGGACTAGCGAGCTCCTACGAGCAGTACTTC.

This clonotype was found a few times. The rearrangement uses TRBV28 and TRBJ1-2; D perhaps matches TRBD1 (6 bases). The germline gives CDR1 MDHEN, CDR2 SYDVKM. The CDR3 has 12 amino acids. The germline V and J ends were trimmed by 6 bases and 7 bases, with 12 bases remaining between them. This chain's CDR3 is CASRPGDGGYTF. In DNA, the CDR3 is TGTGCCAGCAGACCAGGGGATGGTGGCTACACCTTC.

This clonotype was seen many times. CDR3 protein: CSARDTGGQSQETQYF. In DNA, the CDR3 is TGCAGTGCTAGAGATACGGGAGGGCAGAGCCAAGAGACCCAGTACTTC. The chain links TRBV20-1 to TRBJ2-5; the match to TRBD2 covers 8 bases. V lost 0 bases and J lost 1; bases outside the gene matches: 7. The CDR3 length is 16 residues. The germline gives CDR1 DFQATT, CDR2 SNEGSKA (reference sequence).

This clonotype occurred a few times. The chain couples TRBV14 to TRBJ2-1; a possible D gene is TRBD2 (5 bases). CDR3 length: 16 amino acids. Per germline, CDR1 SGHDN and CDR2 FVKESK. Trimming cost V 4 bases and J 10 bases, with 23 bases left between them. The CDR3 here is CASSLPIESARREQFF. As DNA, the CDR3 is TGTGCCAGCAGCCTACCGATTGAATCCGCCCGGAGGGAGCAGTTCTTC. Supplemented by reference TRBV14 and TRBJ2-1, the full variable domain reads EAGVTQFPSHSVIEKGQTVTLRCDPISGHDNLYWYRRVMGKEIKFLLHFVKESKQDESGMPNNRFLAERTGGTYSTLKVQPAELEDSGVYFCASSLPIESARREQFFGPGTRLTVL.

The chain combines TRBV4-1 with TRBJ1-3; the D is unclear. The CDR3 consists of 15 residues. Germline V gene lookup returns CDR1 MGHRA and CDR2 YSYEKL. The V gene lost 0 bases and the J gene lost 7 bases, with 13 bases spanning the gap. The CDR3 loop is CASSQDRSQGNTIYF. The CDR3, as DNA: TGCGCCAGCAGCCAAGATCGAAGTCAAGGGAACACCATATATTTT.

The CDR3 DNA is TGCAGCGTTGCCCCCGGACGACACGAGCAGTACTTC. It specifies CSVAPGRHEQYF. The genes are TRBV29-1 and TRBJ2-7; D ambiguous. The ends were cut back, 4 bases at V and 5 bases at J, with 12 bases in the middle. Germline assignment: CDR1 SQVTM and CDR2 ANQGSEA. The CDR3 has 12 residues.

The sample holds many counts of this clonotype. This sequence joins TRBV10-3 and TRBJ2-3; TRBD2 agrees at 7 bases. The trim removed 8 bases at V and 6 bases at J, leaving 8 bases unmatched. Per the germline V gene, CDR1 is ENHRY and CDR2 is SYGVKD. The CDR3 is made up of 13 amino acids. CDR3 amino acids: CAISLVGGDTQYF. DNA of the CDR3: TGTGCCATCTCCCTGGTGGGGGGGGATACGCAGTATTTT.

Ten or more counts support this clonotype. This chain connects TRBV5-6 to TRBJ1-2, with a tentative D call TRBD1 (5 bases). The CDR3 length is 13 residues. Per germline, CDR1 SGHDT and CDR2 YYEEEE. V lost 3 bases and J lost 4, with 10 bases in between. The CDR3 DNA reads TGTGCCAGCAGCTCCGGGACGGTCTATGGCTACACCTTC. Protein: CASSSGTVYGYTF.

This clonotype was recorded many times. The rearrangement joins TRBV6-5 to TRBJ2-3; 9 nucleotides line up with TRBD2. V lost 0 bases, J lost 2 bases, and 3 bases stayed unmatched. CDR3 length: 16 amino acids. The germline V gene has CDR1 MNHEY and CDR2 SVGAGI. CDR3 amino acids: CASSYSAGGITDTQYF. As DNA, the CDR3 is TGTGCCAGCAGTTACTCGGCGGGGGGGATCACAGATACGCAGTATTTT.

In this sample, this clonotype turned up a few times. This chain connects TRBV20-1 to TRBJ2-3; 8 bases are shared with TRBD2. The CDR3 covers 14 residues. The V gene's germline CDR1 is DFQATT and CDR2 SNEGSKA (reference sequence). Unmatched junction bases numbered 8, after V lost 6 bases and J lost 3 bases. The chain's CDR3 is CSAPLGGGTDTQYF. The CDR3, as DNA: TGCAGTGCCCCTCTGGGCGGGGGGACAGATACGCAGTATTTT.

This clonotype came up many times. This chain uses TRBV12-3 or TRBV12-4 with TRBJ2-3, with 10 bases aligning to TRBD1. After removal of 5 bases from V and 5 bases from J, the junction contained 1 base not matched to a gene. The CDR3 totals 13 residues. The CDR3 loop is CASSRTGGDTQYF. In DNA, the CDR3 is TGTGCCAGCAGTCGGACAGGGGGAGATACGCAGTATTTT.

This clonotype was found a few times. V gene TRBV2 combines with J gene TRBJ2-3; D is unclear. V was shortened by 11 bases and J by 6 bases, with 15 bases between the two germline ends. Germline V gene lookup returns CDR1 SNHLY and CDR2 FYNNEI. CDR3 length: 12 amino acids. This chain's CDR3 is CAAHTPTDTQYF. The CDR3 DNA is TGTGCCGCCCACACCCCAACCGATACGCAGTATTTT.

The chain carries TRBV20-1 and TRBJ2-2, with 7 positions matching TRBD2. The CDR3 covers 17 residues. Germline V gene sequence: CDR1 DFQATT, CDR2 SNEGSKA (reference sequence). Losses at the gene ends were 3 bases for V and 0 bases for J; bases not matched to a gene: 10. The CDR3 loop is CSASRNVAGPNTGELFF. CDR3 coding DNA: TGCAGTGCTAGCCGAAACGTAGCGGGCCCGAACACCGGGGAGCTGTTTTTT.

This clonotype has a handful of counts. This CDR3 is CASSSLGNCEAFF. Written as DNA, the CDR3 is TGTGCCAGCAGCTCCCTTGGGAACTGCGAAGCTTTCTTT. This chain uses TRBV7-9 with TRBJ1-1; D gene uncertain. The CDR3 has 13 amino acids. Germline-derived CDR1 and CDR2 are SEHNR and FQNEAQ (reference sequence). V shed 4 bases and J shed 8 bases, with 14 bases lying between them.

The CDR3 coding sequence is TGCGCCAGCAGCTCGGGGAGTCAGCTCTACAATGAGCAGTTCTTC. This sequence encodes CASSSGSQLYNEQFF. The chain is built from TRBV5-1 and TRBJ2-1; possible D gene TRBD2, 5 bases. V was pared by 3 bases and J by 3 bases, with 13 bases between. This CDR3 is built from 15 residues. Germline CDR1 is SGHRS and CDR2 is YFSETQ.

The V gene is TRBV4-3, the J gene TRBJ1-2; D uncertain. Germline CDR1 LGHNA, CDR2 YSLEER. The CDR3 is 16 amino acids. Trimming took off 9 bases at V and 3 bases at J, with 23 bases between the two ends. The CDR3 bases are TGCGCCAGAGCCCAGAACAGACAACTAGCATACTATGGCTACACCTTC. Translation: CARAQNRQLAYYGYTF.

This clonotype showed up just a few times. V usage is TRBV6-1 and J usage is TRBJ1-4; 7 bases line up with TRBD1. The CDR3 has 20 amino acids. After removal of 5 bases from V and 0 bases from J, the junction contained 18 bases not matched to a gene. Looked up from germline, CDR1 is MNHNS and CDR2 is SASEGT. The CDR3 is CASSSDSYDRDQTTNEKLFF. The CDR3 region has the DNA TGTGCCAGCAGTAGCGATTCTTACGACAGGGACCAGACAACTAATGAAAAACTGTTTTTT.

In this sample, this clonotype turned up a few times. CDR3 bases: TGTGCCAGCAGCTTAGCGCCCTCAATATGGCAGTACTTC. Its translation is CASSLAPSIWQYF. The V and J genes are TRBV7-8 and TRBJ2-5; the D is unclear. CDR3 size: 13 residues. Per the germline V gene, CDR1 is SGHVS and CDR2 is FQNEAQ. Trimming pared 0 bases from V and 11 bases from J, leaving 13 bases between. The full variable domain, with the rest looked up from reference TRBV7-8 and TRBJ2-5, is GAGVSQSPRYKVAKRGQDVALRCDPISGHVSLFWYQQALGQGPEFLTYFQNEAQLDKSGLPSDRFFAERPEGSVSTLKIQRTQQEDSAVYLCASSLAPSIWQYFGPGTRLLVL.

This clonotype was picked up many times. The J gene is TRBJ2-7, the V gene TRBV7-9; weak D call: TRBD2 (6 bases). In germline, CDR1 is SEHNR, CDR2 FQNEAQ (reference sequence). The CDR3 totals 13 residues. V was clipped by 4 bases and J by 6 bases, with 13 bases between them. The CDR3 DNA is TGTGCCAGCAGCTCCCTCGCCGGGGGCGAGCAGTACTTC. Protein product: CASSSLAGGEQYF.

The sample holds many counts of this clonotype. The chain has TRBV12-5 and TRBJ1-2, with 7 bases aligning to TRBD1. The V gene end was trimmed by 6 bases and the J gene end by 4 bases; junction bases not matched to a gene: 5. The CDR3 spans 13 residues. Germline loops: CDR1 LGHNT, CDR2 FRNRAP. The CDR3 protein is CASGTGSGYGYTF. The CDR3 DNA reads TGTGCTAGTGGGACAGGGTCCGGCTATGGCTACACCTTC.

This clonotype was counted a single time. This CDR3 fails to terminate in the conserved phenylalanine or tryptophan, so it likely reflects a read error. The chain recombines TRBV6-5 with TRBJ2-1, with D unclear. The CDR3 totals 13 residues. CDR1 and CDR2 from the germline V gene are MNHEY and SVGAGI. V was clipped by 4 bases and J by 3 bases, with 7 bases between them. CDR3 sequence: CASSSVVYNEQFL. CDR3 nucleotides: TGTGCCAGCAGTTCCGTAGTCTACAATGAGCAGTTCTTA.

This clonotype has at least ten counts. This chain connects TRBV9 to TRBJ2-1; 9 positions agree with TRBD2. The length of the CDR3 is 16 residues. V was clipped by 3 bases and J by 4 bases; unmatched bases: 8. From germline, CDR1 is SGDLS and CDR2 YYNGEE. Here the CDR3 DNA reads TGTGCCAGCAGCGACTACTCTAGCGGGGCGTACAATGAGCAGTTCTTC. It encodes CASSDYSSGAYNEQFF.